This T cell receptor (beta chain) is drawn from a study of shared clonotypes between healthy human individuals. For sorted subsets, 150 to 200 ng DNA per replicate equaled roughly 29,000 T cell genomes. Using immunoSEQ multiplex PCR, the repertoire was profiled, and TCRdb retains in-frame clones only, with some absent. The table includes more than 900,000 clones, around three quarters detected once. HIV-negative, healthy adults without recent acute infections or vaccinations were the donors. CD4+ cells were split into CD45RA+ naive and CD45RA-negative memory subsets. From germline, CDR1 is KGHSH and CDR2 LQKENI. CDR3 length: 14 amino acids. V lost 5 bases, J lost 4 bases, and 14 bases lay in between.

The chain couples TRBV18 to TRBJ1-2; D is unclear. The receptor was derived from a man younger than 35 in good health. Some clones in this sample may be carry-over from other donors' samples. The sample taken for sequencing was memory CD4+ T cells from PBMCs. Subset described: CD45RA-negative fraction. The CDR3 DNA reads TGTGCCAGCTCATCCGCCCGAGGGATCTATGGCTACACCTTC. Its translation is CASSSARGIYGYTF.